This TCR beta chain originates from a study of cytomegalovirus exposure and HLA in healthy donors. Study-level background: HLA-typed donors were the source of around 80 million unique TCRs, which an early data release held. General study points: In vitro experiments confirmed that a few CMV-associated chains were specific for CMV antigens.

This CDR3 is 15 amino acids long. Germline values: CDR1 SGHNT, CDR2 YYREEE (reference sequence). V was trimmed by 6 bases and J by 4 bases, leaving 16 bases between them. A note on this clone: Its antigen is still unknown.

PCR involved 60 Vbeta and 13 Jbeta primers. The assay was immunoSEQ multiplex PCR, and TCRdb's table has in-frame clones only and misses some. The sample records more than 95,000 clones, 70% to 85% being singletons. Sequencing input: PBMCs. This chain connects TRBV5-4 to TRBJ2-2, with D perhaps TRBD1 (6 bases). This clonotype was sampled from a man aged 40-49 years in good health and CMV-seropositive. The chain's CDR3 is CASTGSGVRTGELFF. In DNA form, the CDR3 reads TGTGCCAGCACGGGGTCAGGGGTACGCACCGGGGAGCTGTTTTTT.